Listed below are T cell receptor beta chains from one sample, sequenced in a study of Ad26.COV2.S vaccination and SARS-CoV-2 variants. Generated by immunoSEQ multiplex PCR, the TCRdb table keeps only in-frame clones and is missing some. The sample consists of about 480,000 clones, 87% of them appearing once. Sequenced material: peripheral blood, taken in a trial of Ad26.COV2.S vaccine versus placebo. These receptors originate from a person between 18 and 59 years old who received the Ad26.COV2.S COVID-19 vaccine or a placebo. CDR3s include the opening cysteine and the closing phenylalanine or tryptophan. Fields, in order: CDR3 protein, CDR3 DNA, clone size, D gene, J gene, V gene. A D gene is named only where the DNA matches it firmly. Rows give clone size only sometimes, using once, few, many, or a class for an expanded clone.

CASSDPSQPQHF,TGTGCCAGCAGCGACCCTTCTCAGCCCCAGCATTTT,NA,NA,TRBJ1-5,TRBV6-2/TRBV6-3
CAWIGVPLHYGYTF,TGTGCCTGGATCGGGGTACCACTTCACTATGGCTACACCTTC,NA,NA,TRBJ1-2,TRBV30
CASSQDPEGLADYNEQFF,TGCGCCAGCAGCCAAGATCCAGAGGGACTAGCGGATTACAATGAGCAGTTCTTC,NA,TRBD2,TRBJ2-1,TRBV4-3
CASSYSSSGADTQYF,TGTGCCAGCAGCTACTCAAGCTCGGGGGCGGATACGCAGTATTTT,NA,NA,TRBJ2-3,TRBV27
CASRGQGDGEQFF,TGTGCCAGTAGGGGACAGGGTGATGGTGAGCAGTTCTTC,NA,TRBD1,TRBJ2-1,TRBV19
CASSGRGQSYEQYF,TGTGCCAGCAGCGGCCGGGGGCAGTCCTACGAGCAGTACTTC,once,NA,TRBJ2-7,TRBV7-2
CASSPGGRAYGYTF,TGTGCCAGCAGCCCAGGGGGCAGGGCCTATGGCTACACCTTC,NA,TRBD1,TRBJ1-2,TRBV7-2
CASSLGGQEKLFF,TGTGCCAGCAGCTTGGGAGGCCAAGAAAAACTGTTTTTT,NA,NA,TRBJ1-4,TRBV5-4
CASSSGGQETQYF,TGTGCCAGCAGCTCAGGGGGTCAAGAGACCCAGTACTTC,NA,TRBD1,TRBJ2-5,TRBV11-2
CASRVAGDTGELFF,TGCGCCAGCAGAGTAGCGGGAGACACCGGGGAGCTGTTTTTT,NA,TRBD2,TRBJ2-2,TRBV5-1
CASSFLGRYEQYF,TGTGCCAGCAGCTTCTTAGGACGCTACGAGCAGTACTTC,NA,NA,TRBJ2-7,TRBV13
CASSPIGNEQFF,TGTGCCAGCAGCCCCATTGGCAATGAGCAGTTCTTC,NA,NA,TRBJ2-1,TRBV3-1/TRBV3-2
CASSLNLGDNSPLHF,TGTGCCAGCAGTTTAAATCTCGGGGATAATTCACCCCTCCACTTT,NA,NA,TRBJ1-6,TRBV28
CASSPQSTEAFF,TGTGCCAGCTCACCACAGAGCACTGAAGCTTTCTTT,once,NA,TRBJ1-1,TRBV18
CATSDPGRTSEAFF,TGTGCCACCAGTGATCCGGGACGGACTTCTGAAGCTTTCTTT,NA,NA,TRBJ1-1,TRBV24-1
CASSLGGRLTETQYF,TGTGCCAGCAGTTTGGGTGGGCGGCTAACAGAGACCCAGTACTTC,NA,NA,TRBJ2-5,TRBV27
CASSLKGTLIRHSGANVLTF,TGTGCCAGCAGTTTAAAAGGGACCTTAATTCGGCACTCTGGGGCCAACGTCCTGACTTTC,NA,NA,TRBJ2-6,TRBV27
CASSYPPADTQYF,TGTGCCAGCAGTTACCCCCCGGCAGATACGCAGTATTTT,NA,NA,TRBJ2-3,TRBV6-2/TRBV6-3
CASSYSIGGRKTQYF,TGTGCCAGCAGTTACTCGATTGGGGGAAGGAAGACCCAGTACTTC,NA,NA,TRBJ2-5,TRBV6-5
CASSQGQGARNEQFF,TGTGCCAGCAGCCAGGGACAGGGGGCGAGGAATGAGCAGTTCTTC,NA,TRBD1,TRBJ2-1,TRBV3-1/TRBV3-2
CASRGTGANGYTF,TGTGCCAGCAGGGGGACGGGAGCTAATGGCTACACCTTC,NA,NA,TRBJ1-2,TRBV6-5
CASSPIISPGGLNTEAFF,TGTGCCAGCTCACCCATCATATCCCCAGGGGGGTTGAACACTGAAGCTTTCTTT,NA,TRBD1,TRBJ1-1,TRBV18
CASSPSQGAFAGYTF,TGCGCCAGCAGCCCCTCACAGGGGGCGTTCGCTGGCTACACCTTC,NA,TRBD1,TRBJ1-2,TRBV4-1
CASSLSPGPETQYF,TGTGCCAGCAGCTTAAGTCCTGGGCCTGAGACCCAGTACTTC,NA,NA,TRBJ2-5,TRBV7-3